The 12 T cell receptor beta chains given below trace back to one sample, sequenced in a study of metastatic and nonmetastatic thyroid tumors. Among the patients, none had received any treatment before thyroid surgery. Using MiXCR, TCRdb re-called clones from the PCR reads. The sample lists more than 12,000 clones, just over 25% occurring once. Sample: tumor tissue. All receptors derive from a female donor with papillary thyroid cancer or a benign thyroid nodule (not recorded which). Some clones in this sample may be carry-over from other donors' samples.

The chain links TRBV10-2 to TRBJ2-1; 8 bases are shared with TRBD1. In germline, CDR1 is WSHSY, CDR2 SAAADI. This CDR3 has 13 amino acids. CDR3 DNA sequence: TGCTCCGCCACCAGGGGGCTTGGGAATGAGCAGTTCTTC. Its protein product is CSATRGLGNEQFF.

This clone was observed at least ten times. The J gene is TRBJ1-4, the V gene TRBV7-8; TRBD1 is a possible D gene (5 bases). The CDR3 runs 13 residues. Germline V CDR1 and CDR2: SGHVS, FQNEAQ. V was trimmed by 2 bases and J by 6 bases, leaving 7 bases between them. CDR3 coding DNA: TGTGCCAGCAGCTTATTCAGGGATGAAAAACTGTTTTTT. Protein product: CASSLFRDEKLFF.

The V call is TRBV6-2 or TRBV6-3, the J call TRBJ1-6; 7 bases agree with TRBD1. The CDR3 extends over 13 amino acids. CDR1 and CDR2 (germline): MNHEY, SVGEGT. V dropped 6 bases and J dropped 7; count of bases not matched to a gene: 3. The CDR3 reads CASRTGQNSPLHF. The CDR3 nucleotides read TGTGCCAGCAGGACGGGACAGAATTCACCCCTCCACTTT.

CDR3 amino acids: CAWSVGYEQYF. The CDR3 DNA sequence: TGTGCCTGGAGTGTAGGGTACGAGCAGTACTTC. This rearrangement joins TRBV30 to TRBJ2-7; D call uncertain. V lost 0 bases and J lost 4, with 4 bases in between. CDR1 GTSNPN and CDR2 SVGIG come from the germline V gene (reference sequence). The CDR3 is 11 amino acids. Full variable domain (outside the CDR3, taken from reference TRBV30 and TRBJ2-7): SQTIHQWPATLVQPVGSPLSLECTVEGTSNPNLYWYRQAAGRGLQLLFYSVGIGQISSEVPQNLSASRPQDRQFILSSKKLLLSDSGFYLCAWSVGYEQYFGPGTRLTVT.

V is TRBV11-2 and J is TRBJ2-7, with 8 positions matching TRBD2. Germline lookup yields CDR1 SGHAT and CDR2 FQNNGV. Trimming removed 5 bases from V and 3 bases from J; junction bases left unmatched: 9. There are 15 residues in the CDR3. The CDR3 DNA reads as TGTGCCAGCAGCCTCGCCGGGGGGGAGAACTACGAGCAGTACTTC. This translates into CASSLAGGENYEQYF.

This clone showed up just once. The chain combines TRBV20-1 with TRBJ2-7, with D uncertain. The CDR3 sequence is 13 residues long. Germline values: CDR1 DFQATT, CDR2 SNEGSKA (reference sequence). The germline V and J ends were trimmed by 6 bases and 2 bases, with 14 bases remaining between them. The CDR3 bases are TGCAGTGCCTATACGGGCTTAACCTACGAGCAGTACTTC. This encodes CSAYTGLTYEQYF.

By sample share, this clone is medium-sized. This chain joins TRBV18 and TRBJ1-4; TRBD1 is a possible D gene (6 bases). V was clipped by 8 bases and J by 2 bases, with 12 bases between them. This CDR3 region has 14 residues. Germline V lookup: CDR1 KGHSH, CDR2 LQKENI. The DNA for the CDR3 is TGTGCCAGCCGTGTGGGGGGCACTAATGAAAAACTGTTTTTT. It codes for CASRVGGTNEKLFF.

By share, this clone counts as medium-sized (0.01 to 0.1%). V is TRBV3-1 and J is TRBJ2-7; no clear D. V lost 5 bases and J 6 bases, leaving 17 bases between the germline ends. There are 14 residues in the CDR3. Germline CDR1 is LGHDT and CDR2 is YNNKEL (reference sequence). CDR3 nucleotides: TGTGCCAGCAGCATTGATCCGATTGCCGGCGAGCAGTACTTC. This codes for CASSIDPIAGEQYF.

This clone is judged medium-sized. The chain uses TRBV7-9 and TRBJ2-7, with D maybe TRBD2 (6 bases). Germline V CDR1 and CDR2: SEHNR, FQNEAQ (reference sequence). This CDR3 spans 13 amino acids. Trimming shortened V by 5 bases and J by 6 bases, and 14 bases separated the two germline ends. CDR3 amino acids: CASSPRLGFEQYF. CDR3 DNA sequence: TGTGCCAGCAGCCCCCGACTAGGCTTCGAGCAGTACTTC.

To note about this clone: This CDR3 fails to terminate in the conserved phenylalanine or tryptophan, so it likely reflects a read error. It is unclear where the CDR3 begins or ends on the DNA, so no DNA is shown, and the CDR3 is as TCRdb lists it. The rearrangement links TRBV6-1 to TRBJ2-7; TRBD2 is the table's D call and was not checked against the DNA. The germline V gene encodes CDR1 MNHNS and CDR2 SASEGT. The CDR3 is made up of 13 amino acids, end residues included. This chain's CDR3 is CASSRTSGREQCL.

In its sample, this clone is medium-sized. The rearrangement links TRBV9 to TRBJ2-1; the D is unclear. Trimming left V 3 bases short and J 5 bases short, with 15 bases between. Germline V CDR1 and CDR2: SGDLS, YYNGEE. This CDR3 region has 15 residues. Here the CDR3 reads CASSAKFNLNNEQFF. CDR3 bases: TGTGCCAGCAGCGCAAAGTTTAACTTGAACAATGAGCAGTTCTTC.

Concerning this clone itself: One junction end disagrees with the germline gene, perhaps due to a read error. The chain employs TRBV20-1 and TRBJ2-3, with 12 bases lining up with TRBD2. Germline-derived CDR1 and CDR2 are DFQATT and SNEGSKA (reference sequence). The CDR3 extends over 16 amino acids. CDR3 loop: CSARTSGAASTYTRYF. The DNA of the CDR3 is TGCAGTGCCAGGACTAGCGGGGCAGCTAGCACATATACGCGGTATTTT.